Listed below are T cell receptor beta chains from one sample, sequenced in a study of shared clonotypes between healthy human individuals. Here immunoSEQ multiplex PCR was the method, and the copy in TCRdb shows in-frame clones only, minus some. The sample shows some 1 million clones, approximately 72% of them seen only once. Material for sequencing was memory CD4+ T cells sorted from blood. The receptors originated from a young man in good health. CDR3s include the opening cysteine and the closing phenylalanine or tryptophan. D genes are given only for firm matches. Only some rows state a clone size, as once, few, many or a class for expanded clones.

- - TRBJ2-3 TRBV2 CASSEMTGTDTQYF TGTGCCAGCAGTGAAATGACGGGCACAGATACGCAGTATTTT
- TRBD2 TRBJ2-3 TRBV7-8 CASSFRAMRESGGSTDTQYF TGTGCCAGCAGCTTCAGGGCAATGAGGGAGTCGGGGGGGAGCACAGATACGCAGTATTTT
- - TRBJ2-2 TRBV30 CAWRPGPGELFF TGTGCCTGGAGACCGGGCCCCGGGGAGCTGTTTTTT
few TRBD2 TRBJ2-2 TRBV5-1 CASSYQLAGGSNTGELFF TGCGCCAGCAGCTACCAACTAGCGGGAGGATCGAACACCGGGGAGCTGTTTTTT
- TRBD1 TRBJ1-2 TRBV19 CASRADRDDRGYGYTF TGTGCCAGTAGGGCGGACAGGGATGATCGGGGCTATGGCTACACCTTC
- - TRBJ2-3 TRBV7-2 CASSLGGTDTQYF TGTGCCAGCAGCTTAGGCGGGACCGATACGCAGTATTTT
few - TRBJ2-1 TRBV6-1 CASKRAIYNEQFF TGTGCCAGCAAACGGGCTATCTACAATGAGCAGTTCTTC
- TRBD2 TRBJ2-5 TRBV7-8 CASSLTGGEETQYF TGTGCCAGCAGCCTAACCGGGGGGGAGGAGACCCAGTACTTC
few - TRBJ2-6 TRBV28 CASSFGFGANVLTF TGTGCCAGCAGTTTTGGGTTTGGGGCCAACGTCCTGACTTTC
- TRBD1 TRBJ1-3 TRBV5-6 CASSSADRGPGNTIYF TGTGCCAGCAGCTCCGCCGACAGGGGGCCTGGAAACACCATATATTTT
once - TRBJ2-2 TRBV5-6 CASSLWLQVVPGELFF TGTGCCAGCAGCTTATGGCTCCAGGTAGTTCCCGGGGAGCTGTTTTTT
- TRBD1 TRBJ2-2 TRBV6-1 CASMTGVDTGELFF TGTGCCAGCATGACAGGGGTGGACACCGGGGAGCTGTTTTTT
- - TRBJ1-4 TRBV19 CATTGQKNEKLFF TGTGCCACCACCGGACAGAAAAATGAAAAACTGTTTTTT
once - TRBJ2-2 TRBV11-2 CASSPYSTGELFF TGTGCCAGCAGCCCTTATAGCACCGGGGAGCTGTTTTTT
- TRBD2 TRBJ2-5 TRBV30 CAWKLAGGVAQYF TGTGCCTGGAAGTTAGCGGGTGGAGTCGCCCAGTACTTC
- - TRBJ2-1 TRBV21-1 CASSSRDREEGEQFF TGTGCCAGCAGCTCCCGGGACAGGGAAGAGGGAGAGCAGTTCTTC
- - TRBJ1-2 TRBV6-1 CASSEPARPGNGYTF TGTGCCAGCAGTGAACCGGCACGACCTGGCAATGGCTACACCTTC
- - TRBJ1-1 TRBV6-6 CAVQASGGTEAFF TGTGCTGTGCAGGCGTCGGGTGGGACTGAAGCTTTCTTT
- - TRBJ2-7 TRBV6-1 CASSIMVVGSYEQYF TGTGCCAGCAGCATCATGGTGGTGGGGTCCTACGAGCAGTACTTC
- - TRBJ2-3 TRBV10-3 CAISGVDTQYF TGTGCCATCAGTGGGGTGGATACGCAGTATTTT
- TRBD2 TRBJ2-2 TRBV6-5 CASSREGRGELFF TGTGCCAGTTCACGGGAGGGTAGGGGGGAGCTGTTTTTT
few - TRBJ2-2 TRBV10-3 CAITPGDLNTGELFF TGTGCCATCACCCCGGGAGACTTGAACACCGGGGAGCTGTTTTTT
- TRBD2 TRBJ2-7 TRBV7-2 CASSLGLAVYEQYF TGTGCCAGCAGCTTGGGACTAGCGGTGTACGAGCAGTACTTC
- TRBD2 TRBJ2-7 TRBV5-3 CARSCGLAGGSSYEQYF TGTGCCAGAAGCTGCGGACTAGCGGGAGGCTCCTCCTACGAGCAGTACTTC
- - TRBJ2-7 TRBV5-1 CASSFDSSYEQYF TGCGCCAGCAGCTTCGACAGCTCCTACGAGCAGTACTTC
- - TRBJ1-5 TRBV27 CASSLAGDSNQPQHF TGTGCCAGCAGCTTGGCAGGGGATAGCAATCAGCCCCAGCATTTT
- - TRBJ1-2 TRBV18 CASSPSGGGGGYTF TGTGCCAGCTCACCATCCGGTGGCGGGGGAGGCTACACCTTC
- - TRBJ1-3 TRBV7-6 CASSLDRICGNTIYF TGTGCCAGCAGCTTAGACAGAATATGTGGAAACACCATATATTTT
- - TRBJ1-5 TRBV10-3 CAISRDHSNQPQHF TGTGCCATCAGCAGGGACCATAGCAATCAGCCCCAGCATTTT
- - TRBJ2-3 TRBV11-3 CASSLGNTQYF TGTGCCAGCAGCTTAGGGAATACGCAGTATTTT
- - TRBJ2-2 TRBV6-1 CASSPTVITGELFF TGTGCCAGCAGTCCCACAGTGATCACCGGGGAGCTGTTTTTT
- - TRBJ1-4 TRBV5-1 CASSLGGVGTNEKLFF TGCGCCAGCAGCTTGGGAGGGGTTGGAACTAATGAAAAACTGTTTTTT
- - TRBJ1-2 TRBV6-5 CASRLTRDTIYGYTF TGTGCCAGCAGGTTAACTAGGGACACCATTTATGGCTACACCTTC
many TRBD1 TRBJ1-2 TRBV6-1 CASSTTGGGDGYTF TGTGCCAGCAGTACTACAGGGGGCGGCGATGGCTACACCTTC
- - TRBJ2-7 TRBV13 CASSSGRGGYEQYF TGTGCCAGCAGCTCCGGTCGGGGTGGCTACGAGCAGTACTTC
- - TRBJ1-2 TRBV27 CASSPTGIRYGYTF TGTGCCAGCAGCCCTACAGGGATTAGGTATGGCTACACCTTC
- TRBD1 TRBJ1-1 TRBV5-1 CASSPTGQVNTEAFF TGCGCCAGCAGCCCAACGGGACAGGTGAACACTGAAGCTTTCTTT
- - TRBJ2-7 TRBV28 CASSFREQYF TGTGCCAGCAGTTTTCGCGAGCAGTACTTC
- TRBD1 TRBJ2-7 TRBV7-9 CASSELQGAYEQYF TGTGCCAGCAGCGAATTACAGGGGGCTTACGAGCAGTACTTC
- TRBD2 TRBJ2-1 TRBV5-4 CASSPTSGTLNEQFF TGTGCCAGCTCGCCGACTAGCGGGACTCTCAATGAGCAGTTCTTC
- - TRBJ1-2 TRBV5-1 CASSTGGTNYGYTF TGCGCCAGCAGCACGGGGGGGACTAACTATGGCTACACCTTC
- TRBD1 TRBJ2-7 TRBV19 CASRPTGVSTEQYF TGTGCCAGTAGACCGACAGGGGTTTCTACAGAGCAGTACTTC
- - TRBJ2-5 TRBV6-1 CASSGTHKETQYF TGTGCCAGCAGTGGGACGCACAAAGAGACCCAGTACTTC
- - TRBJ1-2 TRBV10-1 CARATGSYGYTF TGCGCCAGAGCCACAGGGAGCTATGGCTACACCTTC
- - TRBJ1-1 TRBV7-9 CASSLRGDTEAFF TGTGCCAGCAGCTTGAGGGGGGACACTGAAGCTTTCTTT
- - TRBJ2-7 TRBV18 CASSPERTLSYEQYF TGTGCCAGCTCACCGGAGCGCACACTCTCCTACGAGCAGTACTTC
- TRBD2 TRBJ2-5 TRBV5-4 CASSSRTSGNKETQYF TGTGCCAGCAGCTCCCGAACTAGCGGCAATAAAGAGACCCAGTACTTC
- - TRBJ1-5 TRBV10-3 CAISGGEGNQPQHF TGTGCCATCAGTGGGGGGGAGGGCAATCAGCCCCAGCATTTT
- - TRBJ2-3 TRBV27 CASSSRGVARRYF TGTGCCAGCAGTTCCCGGGGTGTCGCCCGGCGGTATTTT
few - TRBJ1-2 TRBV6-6 CASSQQGDYGYTF TGTGCCAGCAGCCAACAGGGTGACTATGGCTACACCTTC
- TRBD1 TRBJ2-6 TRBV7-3 CASSLPGTGSSGANVLTF TGTGCCAGCAGCTTACCTGGGACAGGGAGCTCTGGGGCCAACGTCCTGACTTTC
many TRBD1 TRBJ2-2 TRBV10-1 CASRADRATGELFF TGCGCCAGCAGGGCCGACAGGGCCACCGGGGAGCTGTTTTTT
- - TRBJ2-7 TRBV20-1 CSGADYEQYF TGCAGTGGGGCCGACTACGAGCAGTACTTC